The rows below give T cell receptor beta chains drawn from one sample of a study of graft-versus-host responses after intestinal transplantation. These receptors are not linked to any known antigen. Some clones are missing from TCRdb's copy, which holds only in-frame ones; the method was immunoSEQ multiplex PCR. Altogether 95,000 to 110,000 clones are present, approximately 94% being singletons, with the ten largest covering more than 0.95%. The sequences come from unstimulated CD8+ T cells sorted from spleen or lymph node cells, collected before intestinal transplant. These TCRs come from a human donor who received an intestinal transplant. CDR3s include the opening cysteine and the closing phenylalanine or tryptophan. D genes are given only for firm matches. Some rows mark clone size as missing; the rest say once, few, many or name a class of expanded clone.

>once|NA|TRBV19|TRBJ2-7
TGTGCCAGTAGTATTACAGGGGGGGTTTACGAGCAGTACTTC
CASSITGGVYEQYF
>NA|NA|TRBV2|TRBJ1-1
TGTGCCAGCAGTGGGCGGGAGCCTGAAGCTTTCTTT
CASSGREPEAFF
>NA|NA|TRBV5-1|TRBJ1-5
TGCGCCAGCAGCTTGTTTTGGGGAGGTCAGCCCCAGCATTTT
CASSLFWGGQPQHF
>once|TRBD2|TRBV4-1|TRBJ2-3
TGCGCCAGCAGTTCCATAGCGGGGGGGAGGGATACGCAGTATTTT
CASSSIAGGRDTQYF
>NA|TRBD1|TRBV30|TRBJ1-4
TGTGCCTGGAGTCCCGGGACAGGGGGAACTAATGAAAAACTGTTTTTT
CAWSPGTGGTNEKLFF
>NA|NA|TRBV19|TRBJ2-3
TGTGCCAGTAGTACCACCGGACGGAGCACAGATACGCAGTATTTT
CASSTTGRSTDTQYF
>NA|NA|TRBV4-1|TRBJ2-2
TGCGCCAGCAGCCCGTTCGGAGCTCAGAACACCGGAGAGCTGTTTTTT
CASSPFGAQNTGELFF
>once|NA|TRBV6-1|TRBJ1-1
TGTGCCAGCAGTGATGGCAGGGGCACTGAAGCTTTCTTT
CASSDGRGTEAFF
>NA|NA|TRBV5-1|TRBJ2-7
TGCGCCAGCAGCTCCGACTCCGCCTACGAGCAGTACTTC
CASSSDSAYEQYF
>NA|NA|TRBV27|TRBJ2-7
TGTGCCAGCAGTTTAATGGGGGGCTCCTACGAGCAGTACTTC
CASSLMGGSYEQYF
>once|TRBD2|TRBV27|TRBJ2-7
TGTGCCAGCAGCCCAGGCGGGGGGGCCTACGAGCAGTACTTC
CASSPGGGAYEQYF
>NA|NA|TRBV5-6|TRBJ2-2
TGTGCCAGCAGCTATAGGGAGGGGGAGCTGTTTTTT
CASSYREGELFF
>NA|TRBD1|TRBV10-3|TRBJ1-2
TGTGCCATCAGTGAGTCCATGGGACAGACATATGGCTACACCTTC
CAISESMGQTYGYTF
>NA|NA|TRBV7-2|TRBJ1-1
TGTGCCAGCAGCTTAGAAGTAAGGGGGACTGAAGCTTTCTTT
CASSLEVRGTEAFF
>NA|NA|TRBV7-9|TRBJ1-1
TGTGCCAGCAGCTTAGCGCCAGGGAGGGACACTGAAGCTTTCTTT
CASSLAPGRDTEAFF
>NA|TRBD1|TRBV4-1|TRBJ1-1
TGCGCCAGCAGCTCCCGGGACAGGGGGCGTGATGAAGCTTTCTTT
CASSSRDRGRDEAFF
>NA|NA|TRBV20-1|TRBJ2-1
TGCAGTGTCCTATACAATGAGCAGTTCTTC
CSVLYNEQFF
>NA|NA|TRBV9|TRBJ2-3
TGTGCCAGCAGCGTAGGGCAGACCCCTAGCACAGATACGCAGTATTTT
CASSVGQTPSTDTQYF
>NA|TRBD1|TRBV30|TRBJ2-7
TGTGCCTGGAGTGTGGGCCAGGGGGCGAACGAGCAGTACTTC
CAWSVGQGANEQYF
>NA|NA|TRBV19|TRBJ2-1
TGTGCCAGTAGTGTACAAAGGAACTACTACAATGAGCAGTTCTTC
CASSVQRNYYNEQFF
>NA|TRBD2|TRBV7-9|TRBJ2-3
TGTGCCAGCAGCTGGACTAGCGGGGGGGCGGATACGCAGTATTTT
CASSWTSGGADTQYF
>NA|NA|TRBV14|TRBJ2-1
TGTGCCAGCAGCCGATGGGGCGGCGAGCAGTTCTTC
CASSRWGGEQFF
>NA|NA|TRBV14|TRBJ2-5
TGTGCCAGCAGCCAAGGGTTAGGGAAAGCGTCCCAAGAGACCCAGTACTTC
CASSQGLGKASQETQYF
>NA|NA|TRBV14|TRBJ2-1
TGTGCCAGCAGCCTTTGGACACGCAATGAGCAGTTCTTC
CASSLWTRNEQFF
>NA|NA|TRBV13|TRBJ2-7
TGTGCCAGCACAGGTCCGAGCTCCTACGAGCAGTACTTC
CASTGPSSYEQYF
>NA|NA|TRBV27|TRBJ1-2
TGTGCCAGCAGTACCCTCGAGGGGGTACGTAACTATGGCTACACCTTC
CASSTLEGVRNYGYTF
>NA|TRBD1|TRBV6-1|TRBJ1-5
TGTGCCAGCATTTCCCCCGGGACAGGGACCCATCAGCATTTT
CASISPGTGTHQHF
>NA|NA|TRBV7-6|TRBJ2-1
TGTGCCAGCAGCTTAGGACAGTCAGCCTACAATGAGCAGTTCTTC
CASSLGQSAYNEQFF
>NA|TRBD1|TRBV5-1|TRBJ1-1
TGCGCCAGCAGCCCGGGACAGCCTGAAGCTTTCTTT
CASSPGQPEAFF
>NA|NA|TRBV12-5|TRBJ1-5
TGTGCTAGTGGTTTGCACAGGGTCCCCCAGCATTTT
CASGLHRVPQHF
>NA|NA|TRBV7-9|TRBJ2-2
TGTGCCAGCAGCTTTCCCCCCGGGGAGCTGTTTTTT
CASSFPPGELFF
>NA|NA|TRBV2|TRBJ1-4
TGTGCCAGCAGTGCCAAAAAAAGGGGTGGGCAGGGGAATGAAAAACTGTTTTTT
CASSAKKRGGQGNEKLFF
>NA|NA|TRBV20-1|TRBJ2-1
TGCAGTGCCGGACAGTACAATGAGCAGTTCTTC
CSAGQYNEQFF
>NA|TRBD1|TRBV6-1|TRBJ1-2
TGTGCCAGCAGAGACACGGGACAGGGAGGCTATGGCTACACCTTC
CASRDTGQGGYGYTF
>NA|NA|TRBV6-4|TRBJ1-6
TGTGCCAGCAGTGAGTCCTTTGGAGGGAGGAGTGACTCACCCCTCCACTTT
CASSESFGGRSDSPLHF
>NA|NA|TRBV7-2|TRBJ2-1
TGTGCCAGCAGCTTCGGGATAAGCTCCTACAATGAGCAGTTCTTC
CASSFGISSYNEQFF
>NA|NA|TRBV27|TRBJ1-5
TGTGCCGGAGTCCTAGACGAGGGGGAGGAGGGTCAGCCCCAGCATTTT
CAGVLDEGEEGQPQHF
>NA|NA|TRBV4-1|TRBJ2-3
TGCGCCAGCAGTCCAGAGGAGAGGCCGGATACGCAGTATTTT
CASSPEERPDTQYF
>NA|TRBD2|TRBV2|TRBJ2-2
TGTGCCAGCAGTGCCCGACTAGCGGGGGGTCCCGGGGAGCTGTTTTTT
CASSARLAGGPGELFF
>once|NA|TRBV4-1|TRBJ2-1
TGCGCCAGCGGATTGGGCCCGAATGAGCAGTTCTTC
CASGLGPNEQFF
>NA|NA|TRBV11-2|TRBJ1-3
TGTGCCAGCAGCTTTTGGGTCAGGGAGGAGCGGGCCGGTAACACCATATATTTT
CASSFWVREERAGNTIYF
>NA|NA|TRBV4-1|TRBJ1-5
TGCGCCAGCGCCACAGGACCTGGCAATCAGCCCCAGCATTTT
CASATGPGNQPQHF
>NA|NA|TRBV27|TRBJ1-2
TGTGCCAGCAGTTTGGGGGCTAGAGGGGCTGGCTACACCTTC
CASSLGARGAGYTF
>NA|NA|TRBV13|TRBJ2-1
TGTGCCAGCAGTTGGGCCGTGGGCAATGAGCAGTTCTTC
CASSWAVGNEQFF
>NA|NA|TRBV4-1|TRBJ1-1
TGCGCCAGCAGCCAAGGGCCCGACCCTGAAGCTTTCTTT
CASSQGPDPEAFF
>NA|NA|TRBV27|TRBJ2-7
TGTGCCAGCAGTTTATCCCCCAGCTACGAGCAGTACTTC
CASSLSPSYEQYF
>NA|NA|TRBV19|TRBJ2-4
TGTGCCAGTAGTATGCAGAGCATTCAGTACTTC
CASSMQSIQYF